The clone carrying this T cell receptor beta chain was observed a single time. The data originate from a study of blood T cell repertoires in COVID-19. Study as a whole: Researchers got acute and convalescent COVID-19 samples from the United States, Italy and Spain. Nucleic acid was either cDNA or gDNA, and it came from T cells, B-cell-depleted T cells, or PBMCs.

Trimming pared 3 bases from V and 3 bases from J, leaving 4 bases between. Germline V gene sequence: CDR1 SGHAT, CDR2 FQNNGV. The CDR3 loop spans 12 amino acids. Authors' data handling: Reference gene primers were amplified, and this amplification served to estimate nucleated cell counts. TCRdb keeps only in-frame clones here, not all; method: immunoSEQ multiplex PCR. V and J calls and clone size are given by that table; D and trimming were obtained from the DNA. The data hold tens of thousands of clones, with 80% to 85% observed a single time. The gene calls are TRBV11-2 and TRBJ2-3; no reliable D call. This receptor was obtained from a human donor in a cohort sampled during active COVID-19. Sequenced: peripheral blood. The CDR3 DNA is TGTGCCAGCAGCTTTTCGACAGATACGCAGTATTTT. It translates to CASSFSTDTQYF.